Shown below are 16 T cell receptor beta chains from a single sample sequenced in a study of OX40 agonist ivuxolimab in advanced cancers. Sequencing was performed with immunoSEQ multiplex PCR; in TCRdb, only in-frame clones are kept and a portion is missing. Among approximately 94,000 clones listed, 90% to 95% were seen once. The specimen comprised CD4+ or CD8+ T cells sorted from blood, sampled in a trial of the OX40 agonist ivuxolimab. Every receptor here comes from an adult with an advanced solid tumor such as melanoma, head and neck, liver or kidney cancer.

The CDR3, as DNA: TGTGCCAGCAGCTTAGCCCGTAGCGGGAGGGCCGGGGAGACCCAGTACTTC. Its protein product is CASSLARSGRAGETQYF. The chain joins TRBV7-2 to TRBJ2-5; 11 bases fit TRBD2. V shed 0 bases, J shed 5 bases, and the junction held 8 bases outside the gene matches. The CDR3 spans 17 residues. Germline V gene data show CDR1 as SGHTA and CDR2 as FQGNSA.

V is TRBV11-2 and J is TRBJ2-1; 14 nucleotides match TRBD2. The V gene end was trimmed by 3 bases and the J gene end by 15 bases; junction bases not matched to a gene: 10. This CDR3 is 15 amino acids long. Germline V lookup: CDR1 SGHAT, CDR2 FQNNGV. Here the CDR3 reads CASSFGTSGGPLRFF. The CDR3 region has the DNA TGTGCCAGCAGCTTTGGGACTAGCGGGGGCCCCCTCCGGTTCTTC.

V and J are TRBV5-6 and TRBJ2-3; D is perhaps TRBD1 or TRBD2 (5 bases each). The V and J ends lost 3 bases and 3 bases respectively, with 14 bases between them. Germline V lookup: CDR1 SGHDT, CDR2 YYEEEE. CDR3 length: 15 amino acids. DNA of the CDR3: TGTGCCAGCAGCTGGAGGCAGGGCGGGACAGATACGCAGTATTTT. The encoded protein is CASSWRQGGTDTQYF.

The chain uses TRBV9 and TRBJ2-5; 11 positions match TRBD2. This CDR3 is built from 19 residues. V shed 0 bases and J 0 bases; nucleotides not matched to a gene: 10. The germline CDR1 and CDR2 sequences are SGDLS and YYNGEE. CDR3 amino acids: CASSVDVGLAGLYQETQYF. The CDR3 nucleotides read TGTGCCAGCAGCGTAGATGTAGGACTAGCGGGTCTATACCAAGAGACCCAGTACTTC.

This chain links TRBV11-3 with TRBJ2-1, with D unclear. The V and J ends lost 5 bases and 0 bases respectively, with 14 bases between them. Per germline, CDR1 SGHNT and CDR2 YENEEA. The CDR3 has 16 residues. This CDR3 is CASSPWADSSYNEQFF. The CDR3 nucleotides read TGTGCCAGCAGCCCCTGGGCGGATAGCTCCTACAATGAGCAGTTCTTC.

The sample holds one count of this clone. V usage is TRBV11-3 and J usage is TRBJ2-2; 7 nucleotides match TRBD1. The CDR3 has 14 amino acids. Germline CDR1 and CDR2: SGHNT and YENEEA. Germline trimming cut 8 bases from V and 1 base from J; bases unmatched to any gene: 4. CDR3 sequence (DNA): TGTGCCAGCGCCCCAGGGGGGAACACCGGGGAGCTGTTTTTT. Its translation: CASAPGGNTGELFF. The entire variable domain, with the rest obtained from reference TRBV11-3 and TRBJ2-2, is as follows: EAGVVQSPRYKIIEKKQPVAFWCNPISGHNTLYWYLQNLGQGPELLIRYENEEAVDDSQLPKDRFSAERLKGVDSTLKIQPAELGDSAVYLCASAPGGNTGELFFGEGSRLTVL.

This clone was counted a single time. This sequence joins TRBV19 and TRBJ2-2; tentatively, D is TRBD2 (6 bases). The germline gives CDR1 LNHDA, CDR2 SQIVND (reference sequence). This CDR3 has 15 residues. V lost 7 bases, J lost 5 bases, and 17 bases lay in between. This CDR3 is CASTTWGSGTGELFF. The CDR3 coding sequence is TGTGCCAGTACTACCTGGGGTAGCGGTACCGGGGAGCTGTTTTTT.

The J gene is TRBJ2-1, the V gene TRBV4-3; 8 bases agree with TRBD2. Germline V gene data show CDR1 as LGHNA and CDR2 as YSLEER. The CDR3 is 16 amino acids. With 5 bases clipped from V and 8 bases from J, the junction kept 14 bases outside the gene matches. CDR3 bases: TGCGCCAGCAGCTACGGGGGGGGCGGGAGCTTTTATGAGCAGTTCTTC. Residues: CASSYGGGGSFYEQFF.

This clone showed up just a few times. The V gene is TRBV7-2, the J gene TRBJ1-1; a weak D match, TRBD1 (5 bases). V was pared by 1 base and J by 9 bases, with 12 bases between. This CDR3 is 13 amino acids long. Looked up from germline, CDR1 is SGHTA and CDR2 is FQGNSA. CDR3: CASSLVRGHQAFF. CDR3 nucleotides: TGTGCCAGCAGCTTAGTTCGGGGCCATCAAGCTTTCTTT.

The V call is TRBV5-1, the J call TRBJ2-1; D ambiguous. CDR3 length equals 15 residues. V was trimmed by 0 bases and J by 1 base, leaving 8 bases between them. CDR1 is SGHRS and CDR2 is YFSETQ in the germline V gene. The CDR3 protein is CASSLEQLSYNEQFF. The CDR3 DNA sequence: TGCGCCAGCAGCTTGGAACAGCTTTCCTACAATGAGCAGTTCTTC.

DNA of the CDR3: TGTGCCAGCAGTACTACCCGGAGGCAGGCTACCCTCCGGGGCTACACCTTC. Translating it yields CASSTTRRQATLRGYTF. The V and J genes are TRBV21-1 and TRBJ1-2. TRBV21-1 represents a pseudogene. This CDR3 spans 17 amino acids.

In the case of this clone: The germline gene is not matched at one end of the junction; a read error may be the cause. The genes are TRBV7-9 and TRBJ1-3, with D perhaps matching TRBD1 (5 bases). Germline CDR1 reads SEHNR; CDR2 reads FQNEAQ (reference sequence). The CDR3 sequence is 12 residues long. CDR3 nucleotides: TGTGCCAGCAGCTTGGACGGAGATCGGGGGAATTTT. This codes for CASSLDGDRGNF.

The chain uses TRBV18 and TRBJ2-7; 15 nucleotides line up with TRBD2. V dropped 0 bases and J dropped 2; count of bases not matched to a gene: 2. There are 17 residues in the CDR3. Per germline, CDR1 KGHSH and CDR2 LQKENI. This chain's CDR3 is CASSPPGLAGGTYEQYF. CDR3 nucleotides: TGTGCCAGCTCACCACCCGGACTAGCGGGAGGGACCTACGAGCAGTACTTC.

The count of this clone is one. This chain joins TRBV4-1 and TRBJ2-2; TRBD2 matches 13 bases. The V and J ends lost 6 bases and 5 bases, in that order; junction bases with no gene match: 15. Germline CDR1 is MGHRA and CDR2 is YSYEKL. The CDR3 totals 19 residues. The CDR3 DNA follows: TGCGCCAGCAGGACTCCGGGACTAGCGGGATCTGGGTTAACCGGGGAGCTGTTTTTT. This sequence encodes CASRTPGLAGSGLTGELFF.

The chain combines TRBV5-4 with TRBJ2-3; D gene unclear. With 4 bases removed from V and 3 bases from J, the gap between germline ends came to 15 bases. CDR1 and CDR2 from the germline V gene are SGHNT and YYREEE (reference sequence). The CDR3 covers 15 residues. CDR3 sequence reads: CASSLPGLFTDTQYF. CDR3 DNA: TGTGCCAGCAGCCTGCCTGGGCTTTTTACAGATACGCAGTATTTT.

The rearrangement links TRBV11-2 to TRBJ2-1; D is perhaps TRBD1 (6 bases). V lost 5 bases and J 2 bases, leaving 10 bases between the germline ends. Per the germline V gene, CDR1 is SGHAT and CDR2 is FQNNGV. CDR3 length equals 14 residues. The CDR3 nucleotides read TGTGCCAGCAGCCGCGGACAGACCTACAATGAGCAGTTCTTC. As protein: CASSRGQTYNEQFF.